These 25 T cell receptor beta chains originate from one sample sequenced in a study of T cells in Graves' hyperthyroidism and ophthalmopathy. Authors of the study amplified TCR beta CDR3 regions from RNA transcripts. HTBI primers were used for first-round RT-PCR of the TCR CDR3. MiXCR, applied by TCRdb to the multiplex PCR reads, yields one record per CDR3 protein. The table lists roughly 840,000 distinct CDR3 sequences, roughly 40% of them singletons. Sequencing was carried out using blood. These TCRs come from a man younger than 35 with Graves' hyperthyroidism.

This rearrangement joins TRBV29-1 to TRBJ2-1; 11 bases map to TRBD2. From germline, CDR1 is SQVTM and CDR2 ANQGSEA. With V trimmed by 4 bases and J by 6 bases, 2 bases remained unmatched. This CDR3 has 13 residues. CDR3 coding DNA: TGCAGCGTTGTTAGCGGGAGGGCCAATGAGCAGTTCTTC. The encoded protein is CSVVSGRANEQFF.

This clonotype was recorded at least ten times. The chain joins TRBV29-1 to TRBJ2-7, with TRBD1 matching over 8 bases. V shed 0 bases and J 1 base; nucleotides not matched to a gene: 5. The CDR3 has 15 residues. CDR1 and CDR2 (germline): SQVTM, ANQGSEA. CDR3 region: CSVEEPGQGSYEQYF. The CDR3 region has the DNA TGCAGCGTTGAAGAGCCCGGACAGGGTTCCTACGAGCAGTACTTC.

This chain uses TRBV5-1 with TRBJ2-2, with D perhaps matching TRBD1 or TRBD2 (5 bases each). Germline V CDR1 and CDR2: SGHRS, YFSETQ. This CDR3 is built from 15 residues. Trimming cost V 4 bases and J 5 bases, with 15 bases left between them. CDR3 loop: CASSEGPWGTGELFF. The CDR3 coding sequence is TGCGCCAGCAGCGAGGGACCCTGGGGAACCGGGGAGCTGTTTTTT.

This rearrangement joins TRBV19 to TRBJ1-4, with no clear D. The CDR3 totals 15 residues. Trimming pared 2 bases from V and 8 bases from J, leaving 15 bases between. Looked up from germline, CDR1 is LNHDA and CDR2 is SQIVND (reference sequence). CDR3 nucleotides: TGTGCCAGTAGTATAACGGTTTCATCAGGAGAAAAACTGTTTTTT. It encodes CASSITVSSGEKLFF.

About this clonotype: At one of its ends the junction is not consistent with the germline gene, which may arise from a read error. The chain couples TRBV7-3 to TRBJ1-1, with TRBD1 as a possible D gene (6 bases). Per the germline V gene, CDR1 is SGHTA and CDR2 is FQGTGA. The CDR3 extends over 13 amino acids. DNA for the CDR3: TGTGCCGGCAGCTTAACAGGGTCCACTGAAGCTTTCTTT. Residues: CAGSLTGSTEAFF.

This clonotype was detected only a few times. The gene calls are TRBV20-1 and TRBJ1-1; 9 positions agree with TRBD1. The CDR3 contains 14 residues. The germline V gene encodes CDR1 DFQATT and CDR2 SNEGSKA (reference sequence). After removal of 2 bases from V and 2 bases from J, the junction contained 3 bases not matched to a gene. The CDR3 is CSARQQGANTEAFF. CDR3 DNA sequence: TGCAGTGCTAGACAACAGGGGGCCAACACTGAAGCTTTCTTT.

V usage is TRBV7-6 and J usage is TRBJ2-1; 8 bases fit TRBD2. The CDR3 covers 16 residues. The ends lost 5 bases at V and 5 bases at J; junction bases unmatched: 11. CDR1 is SGHVS and CDR2 is FNYEAQ in the germline V gene. This CDR3 reads CASSQRGGPKDNEQFF. CDR3 in DNA: TGTGCCAGCAGCCAACGGGGGGGCCCTAAGGACAATGAGCAGTTCTTC.

As for this clonotype: Germline is not matched at one junction end, which may reflect a read error. The rearrangement uses TRBV4-1 and TRBJ2-7; 11 nucleotides match TRBD2. The CDR3 loop spans 15 amino acids. Germline CDR1 and CDR2: MGHRA and YSYEKL. The CDR3 DNA follows: TGTGCCAGCAGCCAATATATAGCGGGAGGGTACGAGCAGTACTTC. Its translation is CASSQYIAGGYEQYF.

This clonotype was counted between two and nine times. The chain recombines TRBV5-1 with TRBJ2-7; possibly TRBD2 for D (6 bases). With 0 bases removed from V and 4 bases from J, the gap between germline ends came to 20 bases. Germline V gene sequence: CDR1 SGHRS, CDR2 YFSETQ. This CDR3 is built from 17 residues. Here the CDR3 reads CASSLGTGVLASYEQYF. The CDR3 DNA is TGCGCCAGCAGCTTGGGGACTGGTGTCCTAGCGAGTTACGAGCAGTACTTC.

This clonotype was recorded many times. CDR3 loop: CASSDMGYQETQYF. CDR3 in DNA: TGCGCCAGCAGTGATATGGGGTACCAAGAGACCCAGTACTTC. This rearrangement joins TRBV10-2 to TRBJ2-5; unclear D gene. Trimming removed 3 bases from V and 0 bases from J, with 8 bases in between. The germline CDR1 and CDR2 sequences are WSHSY and SAAADI. This CDR3 is built from 14 residues.

The V and J genes are TRBV29-1 and TRBJ2-7; tentatively, D is TRBD1 or TRBD2 (5 bases each). V was pared by 5 bases and J by 7 bases, with 15 bases between. The germline CDR1 and CDR2 sequences are SQVTM and ANQGSEA. This CDR3 contains 12 residues. DNA of the CDR3: TGCAGCGTTCCGTGGGGACGTGGTGAGCAGTACTTC. Protein sequence: CSVPWGRGEQYF.

The genes are TRBV7-2 and TRBJ2-2, with 12 positions matching TRBD2. The CDR3 sequence is 16 residues long. J lost 6 bases, V lost 4 bases, and 6 bases had no gene match. Germline V gives CDR1 SGHTA, CDR2 FQGNSA. The CDR3 loop is CASSCRLAGDPGELFF. DNA for the CDR3: TGTGCCAGCAGCTGCCGACTAGCGGGAGACCCCGGGGAGCTGTTTTTT.

This chain uses TRBV12-3 or TRBV12-4 with TRBJ2-7, with TRBD2 matching 7 bases. With 10 bases clipped from V and 2 bases from J, the junction kept 5 bases outside the gene matches. The CDR3 loop spans 12 amino acids. CDR3 residues: CAIGLDPYEQYF. Here the CDR3 DNA reads TGTGCCATCGGACTAGATCCCTACGAGCAGTACTTC.

This clonotype was observed a handful of times. The chain combines TRBV5-1 with TRBJ1-5; D is unclear. The V end lost 2 bases, the J end lost 6 bases, and 9 bases lay between the germline ends. The CDR3 contains 13 residues. Germline V CDR1 and CDR2: SGHRS, YFSETQ. In DNA form, the CDR3 reads TGCGCCAGCAGCTTTAACTCGGGTCAGCCCCAGCATTTT. As protein: CASSFNSGQPQHF.

This clonotype was counted only a few times. This chain connects TRBV5-5 to TRBJ1-5, with D possibly TRBD1 on 6 matching bases. CDR3 size: 13 residues. The V end was cut by 2 bases, the J end by 11 bases, with 14 bases between. Germline values: CDR1 SGHKS, CDR2 YYEKEE (reference sequence). CDR3 in amino acids: CASSLGGEKTQHF. The CDR3 nucleotides read TGTGCCAGCAGCTTAGGGGGGGAGAAGACCCAGCATTTT.

This clonotype has only a few counts. This sequence joins TRBV5-1 and TRBJ1-4; 9 nucleotides line up with TRBD1. Losses at the gene ends were 4 bases for V and 2 bases for J; bases not matched to a gene: 6. Germline CDR1 is SGHRS and CDR2 is YFSETQ. CDR3 size: 16 residues. CDR3 in amino acids: CASSPTGGRTNEKLFF. CDR3 nucleotides: TGCGCCAGCAGCCCCACAGGGGGCCGGACTAATGAAAAACTGTTTTTT.

The CDR3, as DNA: TGTGCCAGCACCCTACCGGGAGGGGGGGAGCAGTACTTC. Its translation: CASTLPGGGEQYF. The V call is TRBV6-1, the J call TRBJ2-7; 8 bases map to TRBD2. The V and J ends lost 7 bases and 7 bases, in that order; junction bases with no gene match: 9. The CDR3 consists of 13 residues. Germline V lookup: CDR1 MNHNS, CDR2 SASEGT.

This clonotype was seen a handful of times. This chain joins TRBV12-3 or TRBV12-4 and TRBJ1-3; weak D call: TRBD1 (6 bases). The CDR3 is 14 residues long. Deletions cut 6 bases from V and 3 bases from J, with 12 bases between. The CDR3 loop is CASSPQGYGNTIYF. The CDR3 nucleotides are TGTGCCAGCAGCCCACAGGGTTATGGAAACACCATATATTTT.

V and J are TRBV9 and TRBJ2-7, with TRBD2 as a possible D gene (6 bases). V was pared by 4 bases and J by 9 bases, with 17 bases between. Germline assignment: CDR1 SGDLS and CDR2 YYNGEE. The CDR3 extends over 13 amino acids. The CDR3 spells CASSQAQAAGQYF. Here the CDR3 DNA reads TGTGCCAGCAGCCAAGCCCAGGCAGCGGGGCAGTACTTC.

The table lists this clonotype with many counts. This sequence joins TRBV25-1 and TRBJ2-7, with TRBD2 matching over 7 bases. This CDR3 comprises 14 residues. Germline V gene lookup returns CDR1 MGHDK and CDR2 SYGVNS. The junction had 5 bases not matched to a gene; V was cut back by 3 bases and J by 3 bases. DNA for the CDR3: TGTGCCAGCAGTGACAAGGCTAGCGGCTACGAGCAGTACTTC. It yields the protein CASSDKASGYEQYF.

This clonotype was seen only a few times. The chain links TRBV9 to TRBJ2-7; tentatively, D is TRBD1 (5 bases). The V and J ends lost 4 bases and 5 bases respectively, with 16 bases between them. The CDR3 sequence is 14 residues long. Germline-derived CDR1 and CDR2 are SGDLS and YYNGEE. CDR3 in DNA: TGTGCCAGCAGCTCTACACAGGAATGGGACGAGCAGTACTTC. It encodes CASSSTQEWDEQYF. Using reference TRBV9 and TRBJ2-7 for the parts outside the CDR3, the full variable domain is DSGVTQTPKHLITATGQRVTLRCSPRSGDLSVYWYQQSLDQGLQFLIQYYNGEERAKGNILERFSAQQFPDLHSELNLSSLELGDSALYFCASSSTQEWDEQYFGPGTRLTVT.

The V gene is TRBV7-3, the J gene TRBJ2-7; either TRBD1 or TRBD2 may fit D (5 bases each). The DNA end lines up better with TRBJ2-5; the J call may be wrong. The CDR3 loop spans 12 amino acids. Germline V gene sequence: CDR1 SGHTA, CDR2 FQGTGA. The CDR3 DNA sequence: TGTGCCAGCAGTCGGGGCGAGGGGACCCAGTACTTC. Translation: CASSRGEGTQYF.

This clonotype showed up just a few times. The J gene is TRBJ2-7, the V gene TRBV7-8; weak D call: TRBD1 (6 bases). Trimming pared 1 base from V and 0 bases from J, leaving 16 bases between. The CDR3 is 17 amino acids. The germline V gene has CDR1 SGHVS and CDR2 FQNEAQ. CDR3 amino acids: CASSLVPGTLLSYEQYF. CDR3 DNA: TGTGCCAGCAGCTTAGTCCCTGGGACACTACTCTCCTACGAGCAGTACTTC.

J is TRBJ1-3 and V is TRBV10-3, with unresolved D. In germline, CDR1 is ENHRY, CDR2 SYGVKD. Trimming shortened V by 6 bases and J by 0 bases, and 6 bases separated the two germline ends. This CDR3 has 13 residues. CDR3 protein: CAIRQHSGNTIYF. As DNA, the CDR3 is TGTGCCATCAGGCAGCACTCTGGAAACACCATATATTTT.

V and J are TRBV29-1 and TRBJ2-5, with 7 bases matching TRBD2. Trimming took 4 bases from V and 11 from J; bases not matched to a gene: 10. Germline V gene lookup returns CDR1 SQVTM and CDR2 ANQGSEA. The CDR3 is 12 amino acids. The CDR3 sequence: CSVGVGRDTQYF. The CDR3 DNA reads as TGCAGCGTTGGTGTAGGGAGGGATACGCAGTACTTC.